The clone carrying this T cell receptor beta chain was recorded many times. Its antigen is not known. V lost 0 bases to trimming and J lost 2 bases, with 8 bases between them. Germline V gene data show CDR1 as SGHVS and CDR2 as FNYEAQ. The CDR3 has 15 residues. This sample was taken from a study of neurological immune-mediated disorders. Broader study findings: Multiple sclerosis patients had less TCR clonal expansion than even healthy controls, unlike HTLV-1-associated myelopathy. No expanded-clone CDR3 amino acid sequence recurred across subjects, suggesting private TCR-beta repertoires.

The sorted libraries took approximately 1 million CD4+ or CD8+ T cells. Each sequencing run yielded over 170 million TCR-beta sequences from 15-18 subjects. TCRdb used MiXCR to reprocess the 5' RACE reads, holding one entry per CDR3 protein. This table holds tens of thousands of distinct CDR3 sequences, nearly 6.5% found once. The receptor was derived from a woman aged 40 to 50 in good health. This chain uses TRBV7-6 with TRBJ1-3; D may be TRBD1 (6 bases). Sequenced material: CD4+ T cells from blood. As DNA, the CDR3 is TGTGCCAGCAGCTTAGCCCCAGGGGCTGGAAACACCATATATTTT. This sequence encodes CASSLAPGAGNTIYF.